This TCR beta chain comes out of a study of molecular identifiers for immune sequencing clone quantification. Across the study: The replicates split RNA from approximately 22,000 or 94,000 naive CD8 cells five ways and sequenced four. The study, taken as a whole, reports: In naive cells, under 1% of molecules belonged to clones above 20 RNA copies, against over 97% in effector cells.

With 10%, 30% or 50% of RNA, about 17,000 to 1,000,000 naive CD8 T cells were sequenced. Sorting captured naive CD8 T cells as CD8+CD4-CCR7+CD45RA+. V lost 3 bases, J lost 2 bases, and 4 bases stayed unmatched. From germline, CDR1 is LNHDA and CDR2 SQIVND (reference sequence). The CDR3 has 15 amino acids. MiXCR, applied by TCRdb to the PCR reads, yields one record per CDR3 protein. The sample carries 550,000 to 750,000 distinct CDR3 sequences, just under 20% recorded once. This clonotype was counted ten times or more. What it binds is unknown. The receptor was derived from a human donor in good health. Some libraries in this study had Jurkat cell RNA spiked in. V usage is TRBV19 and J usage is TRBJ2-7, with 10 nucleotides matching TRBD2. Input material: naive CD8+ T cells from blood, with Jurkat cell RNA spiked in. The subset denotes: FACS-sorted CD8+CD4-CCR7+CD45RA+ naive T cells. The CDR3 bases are TGTGCCAGTAGTATTTCTAGCGGGGGAACCTACGAGCAGTACTTC. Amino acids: CASSISSGGTYEQYF.